Presented here are 16 T cell receptor beta chains from one specimen sequenced in a study of shared clonotypes between healthy human individuals. Profiled with immunoSEQ multiplex PCR; TCRdb holds only in-frame clones, not every one. The sample consists of roughly 1.5 million clones, approximately 98% of them appearing once. The sample consisted of naive CD4+ T cells sorted from blood. Subset meaning: CD45RA+ positively selected. All receptors come from a man aged 30-40 years in good health.

As for this clone: Other nucleotide sequences from this sample produce the same CDR3. For the CDR3, the DNA is TGCGCCAGTCAGACTAGCGGCAGCACAGATACGCAGTATTTT. Its translation is CASQTSGSTDTQYF. The gene calls are TRBV5-1 and TRBJ2-3, with TRBD2 matching 9 bases. The junction had 4 bases not matched to a gene; V was cut back by 8 bases and J by 0 bases. This CDR3 is 14 amino acids long. CDR1 and CDR2 from the germline V gene are SGHRS and YFSETQ.

This rearrangement joins TRBV7-9 to TRBJ1-1; D remains ambiguous. This CDR3 comprises 13 residues. The V end was cut by 5 bases, the J end by 1 base, with 8 bases between. Germline V gene lookup returns CDR1 SEHNR and CDR2 FQNEAQ (reference sequence). In nucleotides, the CDR3 is TGTGCCAGCAGCCAGTCGACGAACACTGAAGCTTTCTTT. It encodes CASSQSTNTEAFF. The entire variable domain, with the rest obtained from reference TRBV7-9 and TRBJ1-1, is as follows: DTGVSQNPRHKITKRGQNVTFRCDPISEHNRLYWYRQTLGQGPEFLTYFQNEAQLEKSRLLSDRFSAERPKGSFSTLEIQRTEQGDSAMYLCASSQSTNTEAFFGQGTRLTVV.

The V gene is TRBV30, the J gene TRBJ2-3, with 7 bases fitting TRBD2. Trimming cost V 2 bases and J 4 bases; bases outside gene matches: 15. Germline CDR1 and CDR2: GTSNPN and SVGIG (reference sequence). This CDR3 contains 17 residues. As DNA, the CDR3 is TGTGCCTGGAGTTGGGGGAGACTAGCTGTAAACTCAGATACGCAGTATTTT. It translates to CAWSWGRLAVNSDTQYF.

The chain combines TRBV2 with TRBJ2-1; D call uncertain. Germline assignment: CDR1 SNHLY and CDR2 FYNNEI. The CDR3 has 13 residues. V gave up 10 bases and J gave up 0 bases, with 10 bases separating them. The CDR3 DNA sequence: TGTGCCAACTTCAGGAGCTCCTACAATGAGCAGTTCTTC. It translates to CANFRSSYNEQFF. Combining the CDR3 with reference TRBV2 and TRBJ2-1 gives the whole variable domain EPEVTQTPSHQVTQMGQEVILRCVPISNHLYFYWYRQILGQKVEFLVSFYNNEISEKSEIFDDQFSVERPDGSNFTLKIRSTKLEDSAMYFCANFRSSYNEQFFGPGTRLTVL.

The chain carries TRBV19 and TRBJ2-7; 14 bases match TRBD2. CDR1 and CDR2 from the germline V gene are LNHDA and SQIVND (reference sequence). This CDR3 contains 16 residues. Trimming cost V 5 bases and J 3 bases; bases outside gene matches: 6. The DNA for the CDR3 is TGTGCCAGTAGTGGGACTAGCGGGAGTGTTCACTACGAGCAGTACTTC. This encodes CASSGTSGSVHYEQYF.

This rearrangement joins TRBV5-5 to TRBJ1-1, with 7 bases lining up with TRBD1. Germline V gene lookup returns CDR1 SGHKS and CDR2 YYEKEE (reference sequence). This CDR3 has 15 residues. Trimming removed 4 bases from V and 3 bases from J; junction bases left unmatched: 9. The CDR3 DNA follows: TGTGCCAGCAGCAGATCCAGGGGGTTACACACTGAAGCTTTCTTT. This gives the protein CASSRSRGLHTEAFF.

The chain uses TRBV6-5 and TRBJ2-3; D perhaps matches TRBD2 (6 bases). Germline V gene data show CDR1 as MNHEY and CDR2 as SVGAGI. This CDR3 is built from 14 residues. Trimming cost V 8 bases and J 4 bases, with 16 bases left between them. The CDR3: CASRLVNGADTQYF. The CDR3 region has the DNA TGTGCCAGCCGACTAGTAAACGGCGCAGATACGCAGTATTTT.

V and J are TRBV4-2 and TRBJ2-1; TRBD1 matches at 9 bases. This CDR3 region has 18 residues. Germline loops: CDR1 LGHNA, CDR2 YNFKEQ. J lost 8 bases, V lost 0 bases, and 14 bases had no gene match. The CDR3 DNA follows: TGTGCCAGCAGCCAAGACTCCTTGGCCCTACAGGGGGCCGATGAGCAGTTCTTC. It yields the protein CASSQDSLALQGADEQFF.

This sequence joins TRBV7-9 and TRBJ2-7; D may match TRBD1 or TRBD2 (5 bases each). Germline values: CDR1 SEHNR, CDR2 FQNEAQ (reference sequence). V was pared by 5 bases and J by 6 bases, with 20 bases between. This CDR3 contains 15 residues. The CDR3: CASSLWTGQISEQYF. The CDR3 region has the DNA TGTGCCAGCAGCCTATGGACGGGGCAGATAAGCGAGCAGTACTTC.

This rearrangement joins TRBV5-1 to TRBJ1-1; 10 bases are shared with TRBD1. In germline, CDR1 is SGHRS, CDR2 YFSETQ. J lost 5 bases, V lost 4 bases, and 5 bases had no gene match. This CDR3 contains 14 residues. The CDR3 sequence is CASSPGTGETEAFF. In DNA, the CDR3 is TGCGCCAGCAGCCCCGGGACAGGGGAGACTGAAGCTTTCTTT.

The CDR3 coding sequence is TGCAGCGTTCCAGGGGCCCCTCGGGCTGAAGCTTTCTTT. This gives the protein CSVPGAPRAEAFF. J is TRBJ1-1 and V is TRBV29-1; tentatively, D is TRBD1 (6 bases). V lost 5 bases, J lost 6 bases, and 16 bases lay in between. The CDR3 has 13 amino acids. Germline-derived CDR1 and CDR2 are SQVTM and ANQGSEA. The full variable domain, completed using reference TRBV29-1 and TRBJ1-1, is SAVISQKPSRDICQRGTSLTIQCQVDSQVTMMFWYRQQPGQSLTLIATANQGSEATYESGFVIDKFPISRPNLTFSTLTVSNMSPEDSSIYLCSVPGAPRAEAFFGQGTRLTVV.

This chain links TRBV13 with TRBJ1-2; D is undetermined. The CDR3 extends over 14 amino acids. Germline lookup yields CDR1 PRHDT and CDR2 FYEKMQ (reference sequence). V was trimmed by 6 bases and J by 7 bases, leaving 18 bases between them. CDR3 DNA: TGTGCCAGCAGTCTTAATTCGGCGGCGACTGGCTACACCTTC. It specifies CASSLNSAATGYTF.

This clone was recorded only once. The V and J genes are TRBV9 and TRBJ2-3; maybe TRBD1 (5 bases). CDR3 length: 14 residues. V dropped 0 bases and J dropped 8 bases, with 13 bases sitting between them. The germline V gene has CDR1 SGDLS and CDR2 YYNGEE. DNA of the CDR3: TGTGCCAGCAGCGTAGTGGACACAGATAGTACGCAGTATTTT. Residues: CASSVVDTDSTQYF.

The CDR3 here is CAIRARGTDTQYF. In DNA form, the CDR3 reads TGTGCCATCAGAGCTAGGGGCACAGATACGCAGTATTTT. The V call is TRBV10-3, the J call TRBJ2-3; D ambiguous. Trimming removed 6 bases from V and 1 base from J, with 8 bases in between. Germline V lookup: CDR1 ENHRY, CDR2 SYGVKD. The length of the CDR3 is 13 residues.

V usage is TRBV11-2 and J usage is TRBJ1-4; possibly TRBD1 for D (5 bases). Trimming cost V 6 bases and J 8 bases, with 19 bases left between them. The germline CDR1 and CDR2 sequences are SGHAT and FQNNGV. The length of the CDR3 is 15 residues. The CDR3 region has the DNA TGTGCCAGCAGAACTATCGGGAATTGGGACGAAAAACTGTTTTTT. Its translation is CASRTIGNWDEKLFF.

In the case of this clone: This sample includes further DNA sequences coding for the same CDR3. This chain uses TRBV11-3 with TRBJ2-7, with 9 positions matching TRBD2. The CDR3 has 14 residues. The V segment lost 6 bases and the J segment 3 bases; nucleotides outside the gene matches: 6. Looked up from germline, CDR1 is SGHNT and CDR2 is YENEEA. This chain's CDR3 is CASSSGTSSYEQYF. CDR3 in DNA: TGTGCCAGCAGTTCCGGGACTAGCAGCTACGAGCAGTACTTC.